This TCR beta chain was retrieved from a study of patients and donors after allogeneic stem cell transplantation (dated by TCRdb to the early 2020s). About this clonotype: Its recognized antigen is unknown. Nothing much larger sits one base from this clone, and base qualities are not available.

Reading the germline V gene gives CDR1 SGHVS and CDR2 FQNEAQ. Relative to germline, V is missing 4 bases and J is missing 5 bases, with 11 bases of the junction outside any gene match. Including the terminal cysteine and phenylalanine, the CDR3 comprises 15 residues. Only the CDR3 part of the read is kept: 45 bases, read in frame from the first base. To prepare the library, RT-PCR was applied. TCRdb shows the sequencer as NextSeq 550. The raw public reads went through TCRdb reprocessing: fastp at Q25, MiXCR clone calling, in-frame beta chains kept. Every CDR3 protein is listed once, alongside the most common genes and DNA of its rows. The sample data list around 27,000 distinct CDR3 sequences, and approximately 8.8% of these were observed just once. The top ten clonotypes cover nearly 50% of the sample.

The sequenced sample consisted of blood, either unsorted or a sorted T cell fraction (not recorded which). The receptor comes from a human donor who was either an allogeneic HSCT recipient or a stem cell or donor lymphocyte infusion donor (not recorded which). It is not recorded whose cells these are; they may come from a transplant donor. The chain joins TRBV7-8 to TRBJ2-7, and 7 bases in between align with TRBD1. The CDR3 region has the sequence CASSSLLDRVHEQYF. The DNA sequence is given as TGTGCCAGCAGCTCCTTGCTCGACAGGGTCCACGAGCAGTACTTC.